The 21 T cell receptor beta chains in this list originate from one sample, sequenced in a study of shared clonotypes between healthy human individuals. Terminally differentiated effector memory CD45RA+ cells were excluded by CCR7 positive selection of CD45RO-negative cells. Sequencing was performed with immunoSEQ multiplex PCR; in TCRdb, only in-frame clones are kept and a portion is missing. The table records around 2.1 million clones, 85% to 95% of them present only once. What was sequenced was naive CD8+ T cells from PBMCs. The receptors were sampled from a man aged 18-30 years in good health. Some clones in this sample may be carry-over from other donors' samples.

This chain uses TRBV29-1 with TRBJ2-1, with no clear D. The V end was cut by 2 bases, the J end by 7 bases, with 12 bases between. The CDR3 extends over 13 amino acids. Germline lookup yields CDR1 SQVTM and CDR2 ANQGSEA. The CDR3 loop is CSVEPQGPNEQFF. The CDR3 nucleotides are TGCAGCGTTGAACCACAAGGGCCTAATGAGCAGTTCTTC.

This clone has just one count. The chain is built from TRBV27 and TRBJ2-2, with 8 bases aligning to TRBD1. The germline V gene encodes CDR1 MNHEY and CDR2 SMNVEV (reference sequence). The CDR3 sequence is 12 residues long. The V and J ends lost 6 bases and 7 bases, in that order; junction bases with no gene match: 1. In nucleotides, the CDR3 is TGTGCCAGCAGAACAGGGGGCGGGGAGCTGTTTTTT. Encoded protein: CASRTGGGELFF.

The genes are TRBV27 and TRBJ1-2; 7 bases map to TRBD1. CDR3 size: 15 residues. Unmatched junction bases numbered 9, after V lost 3 bases and J lost 5 bases. Germline lookup yields CDR1 MNHEY and CDR2 SMNVEV (reference sequence). CDR3 nucleotide sequence: TGTGCCAGCAGTTTTGACCGGGACAGTCTGTATGGCTACACCTTC. The encoded protein is CASSFDRDSLYGYTF.

The V and J genes are TRBV27 and TRBJ1-2, with a tentative D call TRBD1 (5 bases). The CDR3 extends over 15 amino acids. Per germline, CDR1 MNHEY and CDR2 SMNVEV (reference sequence). The germline V and J ends were trimmed by 5 bases and 4 bases, with 17 bases remaining between them. DNA for the CDR3: TGTGCCAGCAGTCTCCGTTGGCAGGGCGGCTATGGCTACACCTTC. Its protein is CASSLRWQGGYGYTF.

The chain joins TRBV29-1 to TRBJ2-1, with 14 bases that match TRBD2. Germline loops: CDR1 SQVTM, CDR2 ANQGSEA. V was pared by 3 bases and J by 9 bases, with 10 bases of the junction left unmatched. The CDR3 runs 16 residues. The CDR3 loop reads CSVDGETSGRALEQFF. The DNA for the CDR3 is TGCAGCGTTGATGGGGAGACTAGCGGGAGGGCTCTTGAGCAGTTCTTC.

This sequence joins TRBV30 and TRBJ2-3, with 14 bases fitting TRBD2. J gave up 4 bases and V 1 base, and 7 bases lay outside the gene matches. This CDR3 is 17 amino acids long. Germline CDR1 reads GTSNPN; CDR2 reads SVGIG (reference sequence). Here the CDR3 reads CAWSAPGLAGVADTQYF. CDR3 in DNA: TGTGCCTGGAGTGCCCCGGGACTAGCGGGAGTCGCAGATACGCAGTATTTT.

This clone was seen just once. The gene calls are TRBV28 and TRBJ2-7, with D perhaps matching TRBD2 (7 bases). This CDR3 contains 13 residues. Germline V gene lookup returns CDR1 MDHEN and CDR2 SYDVKM. Trimming removed 10 bases at V and 2 bases at J, with 15 bases between. As DNA, the CDR3 is TGTGCCATCAACCGGGGGGCTACCTACGAGCAGTACTTC. The encoded protein is CAINRGATYEQYF.

This chain links TRBV7-2 with TRBJ2-3, with D perhaps TRBD1 (6 bases). The CDR3 spans 16 residues. The germline gives CDR1 SGHTA, CDR2 FQGNSA. The V end was cut by 1 base, the J end by 4 bases, with 15 bases between. The CDR3 coding sequence is TGTGCCAGCAGCTTAGGACCGGGACACATGTCAGATACGCAGTATTTT. Its translation is CASSLGPGHMSDTQYF.

The chain couples TRBV2 to TRBJ1-2; D may be TRBD1 (5 bases). In germline, CDR1 is SNHLY, CDR2 FYNNEI. V lost 2 bases and J 2 bases, leaving 12 bases between the germline ends. This CDR3 contains 15 residues. The CDR3 protein is CASSENRRINYGYTF. CDR3 DNA sequence: TGTGCCAGCAGTGAAAACAGGCGAATAAACTATGGCTACACCTTC.

About this clone: Other DNA variants within this sample encode the same CDR3. The CDR3 loop is CASSFRDRGETQYF. For the CDR3, the DNA is TGTGCCAGCAGTTTCCGGGACAGGGGGGAGACCCAGTACTTC. J is TRBJ2-5 and V is TRBV27; 11 nucleotides line up with TRBD1. This CDR3 is built from 14 residues. Germline CDR1 and CDR2: MNHEY and SMNVEV (reference sequence). J was trimmed by 5 bases and V by 3 bases; bases with no gene match: 2.

V gene TRBV9 combines with J gene TRBJ1-2, with D hard to call. V was trimmed by 0 bases and J by 3 bases, leaving 9 bases between them. Germline V CDR1 and CDR2: SGDLS, YYNGEE. The CDR3 covers 14 residues. The CDR3 coding sequence is TGTGCCAGCAGCGTAGAGGCAGACCACTATGGCTACACCTTC. Amino acid sequence: CASSVEADHYGYTF.

The chain links TRBV7-6 to TRBJ2-3; no clear D. CDR1 SGHVS and CDR2 FNYEAQ come from the germline V gene. The CDR3 is 13 amino acids. V shed 6 bases and J shed 3 bases, with 10 bases lying between them. CDR3 sequence reads: CASRVSTTDTQYF. CDR3 sequence (DNA): TGTGCCAGCAGGGTTAGTACTACAGATACGCAGTATTTT.

This clone was counted only a few times. V gene TRBV5-6 combines with J gene TRBJ1-2, with a tentative D call TRBD1 (5 bases). V was cut by 7 bases and J by 4 bases, with 11 bases left in between. This CDR3 contains 12 residues. CDR1 and CDR2 (germline): SGHDT, YYEEEE. CDR3 coding DNA: TGTGCCAGCGGGGACGGGACCTATGGCTACACCTTC. Amino acids: CASGDGTYGYTF.

The V call is TRBV27, the J call TRBJ2-5; D is unclear. Deletions cut 6 bases from V and 1 base from J, with 9 bases between. The CDR3 sequence is 13 residues long. Germline V gene data show CDR1 as MNHEY and CDR2 as SMNVEV (reference sequence). The CDR3, as DNA: TGTGCCAGCAGAAGGGAAGCCCAAGAGACCCAGTACTTC. This translates into CASRREAQETQYF.

The genes are TRBV27 and TRBJ1-4; 8 bases are shared with TRBD1. The CDR3 length is 14 residues. J lost 7 bases, V lost 1 base, and 2 bases had no gene match. CDR1 and CDR2 from the germline V gene are MNHEY and SMNVEV (reference sequence). The CDR3 region is CASSLWTGSEKLFF. In nucleotides, the CDR3 is TGTGCCAGCAGTTTATGGACAGGGAGTGAAAAACTGTTTTTT.

V usage is TRBV9 and J usage is TRBJ2-1, with TRBD2 matching over 11 bases. The CDR3 length is 16 residues. V dropped 0 bases and J dropped 7; count of bases not matched to a gene: 6. CDR1 is SGDLS and CDR2 is YYNGEE in the germline V gene. This chain's CDR3 is CASSVGLAGGRNEQFF. As DNA, the CDR3 is TGTGCCAGCAGCGTAGGTTTAGCGGGAGGGAGGAATGAGCAGTTCTTC.

The chain joins TRBV6-1 to TRBJ2-7, with D tentatively TRBD1 (6 bases). CDR1 and CDR2 (germline): MNHNS, SASEGT. V was trimmed by 4 bases and J by 2 bases, leaving 12 bases between them. The CDR3 runs to 14 residues. Here the CDR3 reads CASSAHRATYEQYF. As DNA, the CDR3 is TGTGCCAGCAGTGCCCACAGGGCTACCTACGAGCAGTACTTC.

A few counts support this clone. The chain has TRBV25-1 and TRBJ1-4; possibly TRBD1 for D (5 bases). This CDR3 region has 13 residues. Germline V gene data show CDR1 as MGHDK and CDR2 as SYGVNS. The ends were cut back, 4 bases at V and 8 bases at J, with 11 bases in the middle. CDR3 in DNA: TGTGCCAGCAGTGGGGGCTATGGGGAAAAACTGTTTTTT. Amino acid sequence: CASSGGYGEKLFF.

The chain combines TRBV6-1 with TRBJ2-3, with 12 bases matching TRBD2. Germline-derived CDR1 and CDR2 are MNHNS and SASEGT. The length of the CDR3 is 16 residues. With V trimmed by 3 bases and J by 2 bases, 3 bases remained unmatched. The CDR3 loop reads CASSDGLAGPTDTQYF. The CDR3 coding sequence is TGTGCCAGCAGTGACGGACTAGCGGGGCCCACAGATACGCAGTATTTT.

This sequence joins TRBV25-1 and TRBJ1-2; D may be TRBD1 (5 bases). The CDR3 sequence is 14 residues long. The ends were cut back, 1 base at V and 4 bases at J, with 10 bases in the middle. The V gene's germline CDR1 is MGHDK and CDR2 SYGVNS. In DNA, the CDR3 is TGTGCCAGCAGTGAATTAAGGGGTTCCTATGGCTACACCTTC. Encoded protein: CASSELRGSYGYTF.

This sequence joins TRBV27 and TRBJ2-7; D gene uncertain. The CDR3 spans 15 residues. Trimming took off 7 bases at V and 2 bases at J, with 18 bases between the two ends. The germline V gene encodes CDR1 MNHEY and CDR2 SMNVEV (reference sequence). CDR3 sequence reads: CASTPHRAATYEQYF. CDR3 DNA: TGTGCCAGCACCCCCCATCGGGCAGCCACCTACGAGCAGTACTTC.